The 14 T cell receptor beta chains presented below share a single source sample, sequenced in a study of post-analysis software for immune sequencing data. General observations from the study: Elevated frequency relative to controls characterized roughly 5 TRBV segments in patients, TRBV5-6, TRBV5-1 and TRBV20-1 among them.

Unique molecular identifiers had been added to the TCR beta cDNA libraries. MiXCR, applied by TCRdb to the PCR reads, yields one record per CDR3 protein. The sample records roughly 570,000 distinct CDR3 sequences, around 36% being singletons. What these receptors recognize is not known. Sequenced material: blood. The source of these receptors is a girl under 18 with multiple sclerosis.

The chain recombines TRBV20-1 with TRBJ1-1; 8 nucleotides line up with TRBD1. Per germline, CDR1 DFQATT and CDR2 SNEGSKA (reference sequence). J gave up 5 bases and V 6 bases, and 8 bases lay outside the gene matches. The CDR3 loop spans 13 amino acids. CDR3 coding DNA: TGCAGTGCACCCGGACAGGGTTGGACTGAAGCTTTCTTT. It translates to CSAPGQGWTEAFF.

This clonotype showed up just a few times. The chain uses TRBV6-5 and TRBJ2-7; TRBD1 matches 7 bases. CDR1 is MNHEY and CDR2 is SVGAGI in the germline V gene. The CDR3 length is 15 residues. Germline trimming cut 1 base from V and 4 bases from J; bases unmatched to any gene: 7. CDR3 sequence: CASSYYPGQIYEQYF. The CDR3 region has the DNA TGTGCCAGCAGTTACTATCCGGGACAGATTTACGAGCAGTACTTC.

Only a few counts were recorded for this clonotype. In DNA, the CDR3 is TGTGCCAGCAGACCATCCCGGGGGGAGACCGGGGAGCTGTTTTTT. Its translation: CASRPSRGETGELFF. The chain has TRBV25-1 and TRBJ2-2; 7 bases map to TRBD2. The CDR3 loop spans 15 amino acids. After removal of 6 bases from V and 5 bases from J, the junction contained 9 bases not matched to a gene. Germline-derived CDR1 and CDR2 are MGHDK and SYGVNS.

This clonotype was picked up a small number of times. The chain is built from TRBV20-1 and TRBJ2-1; D unresolved. Trimming stripped 6 bases from V and 0 bases from J, with 15 bases between. The CDR3 has 15 residues. CDR1 and CDR2 from the germline V gene are DFQATT and SNEGSKA (reference sequence). The CDR3 sequence is CSATLTLSSYNEQFF. CDR3 DNA sequence: TGCAGTGCCACCCTGACGCTGAGCTCCTACAATGAGCAGTTCTTC.

This clonotype showed up just a few times. The rearrangement uses TRBV5-1 and TRBJ2-3; 8 bases map to TRBD1. The J segment lost 0 bases and the V segment lost 9 bases, leaving 3 bases of the junction unmatched. The CDR3 runs to 13 residues. Germline V gene sequence: CDR1 SGHRS, CDR2 YFSETQ. CDR3 in amino acids: CATRQGSTDTQYF. The CDR3 DNA follows: TGCGCCACCCGACAGGGGAGCACAGATACGCAGTATTTT.

The V and J genes are TRBV9 and TRBJ2-2, with TRBD1 matching over 7 bases. V dropped 0 bases and J dropped 0; count of bases not matched to a gene: 5. Germline assignment: CDR1 SGDLS and CDR2 YYNGEE. There are 17 residues in the CDR3. CDR3 in amino acids: CASSVEKDRPNTGELFF. Here the CDR3 DNA reads TGTGCCAGCAGCGTAGAGAAGGACAGGCCGAACACCGGGGAGCTGTTTTTT.

There are many counts of this clonotype. At one end the junction does not follow the germline gene, possibly because of a read error. The V and J genes are TRBV5-1 and TRBJ2-5, with TRBD1 identical over 7 bases. Germline CDR1 reads SGHRS; CDR2 reads YFSETQ. The CDR3 extends over 14 amino acids. The chain's CDR3 is CASSSGTVQETQYF. The CDR3 DNA reads as TGTGCCAGCAGCTCGGGGACAGTCCAAGAGACCCAGTACTTC.

About this clonotype: Here the CDR3 omits its conserved ending phenylalanine or tryptophan, so a read error is the likely source. The J gene is TRBJ2-3, the V gene TRBV3-1; tentative D call: TRBD2 (5 bases). Germline CDR1 reads LGHDT; CDR2 reads YNNKEL (reference sequence). The CDR3 sequence is 15 residues long. V gave up 2 bases and J gave up 4 bases, with 13 bases separating them. This chain's CDR3 is CASSQLSSSPDTQYC. As DNA, the CDR3 is TGTGCCAGCAGCCAACTATCCTCTAGCCCAGATACGCAGTATTGT.

Only a few counts were recorded for this clonotype. This chain uses TRBV7-8 with TRBJ1-2; D not resolved. The germline V gene encodes CDR1 SGHVS and CDR2 FQNEAQ. V was trimmed by 2 bases and J by 0 bases, leaving 7 bases between them. The length of the CDR3 is 14 residues. CDR3 nucleotide sequence: TGTGCCAGCAGCTTATCTCTAGCTAACTATGGCTACACCTTC. It codes for CASSLSLANYGYTF. The complete variable domain, with remaining parts taken from reference TRBV7-8 and TRBJ1-2, reads GAGVSQSPRYKVAKRGQDVALRCDPISGHVSLFWYQQALGQGPEFLTYFQNEAQLDKSGLPSDRFFAERPEGSVSTLKIQRTQQEDSAVYLCASSLSLANYGYTFGSGTRLTVV.

The chain carries TRBV6-5 and TRBJ2-1, with D possibly being TRBD1 (5 bases). The V end lost 2 bases, the J end lost 2 bases, and 19 bases lay between the germline ends. CDR1 and CDR2 (germline): MNHEY, SVGAGI. The CDR3 spans 18 residues. The CDR3 region is CASSYGAVTPLTYNEQFF. CDR3 nucleotide sequence: TGTGCCAGCAGTTACGGGGCGGTAACGCCCCTCACCTACAATGAGCAGTTCTTC.

This clonotype appeared a few times. V is TRBV12-3 or TRBV12-4 and J is TRBJ1-2; no definite D call. Trimming shortened V by 7 bases and J by 0 bases, and 6 bases separated the two germline ends. This CDR3 is built from 12 residues. CDR3 sequence reads: CASTSANYGYTF. Written as DNA, the CDR3 is TGTGCCAGCACCTCGGCTAACTATGGCTACACCTTC.

This clonotype came up once. V usage is TRBV12-5 and J usage is TRBJ1-5; no firm D call. Germline V lookup: CDR1 LGHNT, CDR2 FRNRAP. Trimming removed 4 bases at V and 0 bases at J, with 16 bases between. The CDR3 totals 17 residues. The CDR3 protein is CASGSPREGHSNQPQHF. The DNA of the CDR3 is TGTGCTAGTGGTTCCCCCCGGGAAGGCCATAGCAATCAGCCCCAGCATTTT.

V and J are TRBV5-1 and TRBJ2-1; 8 positions agree with TRBD2. The CDR3 runs 15 residues. V lost 3 bases and J lost 4; bases outside the gene matches: 6. From germline, CDR1 is SGHRS and CDR2 YFSETQ. The CDR3 DNA reads TGCGCCAGCAGCTCAGACGGGGGGGCTTACAATGAGCAGTTCTTC. It encodes CASSSDGGAYNEQFF.

V is TRBV4-2 and J is TRBJ2-3; D not resolved. Germline loops: CDR1 LGHNA, CDR2 YNFKEQ. The CDR3 sequence is 17 residues long. Trimming took 5 bases from V and 0 from J, leaving 18 bases between them. The CDR3 bases are TGTGCCAGCAGCACCTACCGGACGGAACCTAGCACAGATACGCAGTATTTT. As protein: CASSTYRTEPSTDTQYF.